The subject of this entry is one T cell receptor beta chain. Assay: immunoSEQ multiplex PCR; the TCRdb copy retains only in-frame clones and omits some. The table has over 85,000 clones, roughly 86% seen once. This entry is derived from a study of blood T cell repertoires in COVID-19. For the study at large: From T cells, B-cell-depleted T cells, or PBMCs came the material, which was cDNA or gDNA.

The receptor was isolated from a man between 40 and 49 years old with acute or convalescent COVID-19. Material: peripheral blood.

The CDR3 coding sequence is TGTGCCAGCAGCTTTACCTACGAGCAGTACTTC. The encoded protein is CASSFTYEQYF. The chain links TRBV7-2 to TRBJ2-7; D is unclear. CDR3 size: 11 residues. The V gene lost 3 bases and the J gene lost 2 bases, with 2 bases spanning the gap. Germline V gives CDR1 SGHTA, CDR2 FQGNSA. Using reference TRBV7-2 and TRBJ2-7 for the parts outside the CDR3, the full variable domain is GAGVSQSPSNKVTEKGKDVELRCDPISGHTALYWYRQSLGQGLEFLIYFQGNSAPDKSGLPSDRFSAERTGGSVSTLTIQRTQQEDSAVYLCASSFTYEQYFGPGTRLTVT.